This T cell receptor (beta chain) is from a study of T cell repertoires in cytomegalovirus infection. TCRdb reprocessed the reads with MiXCR, giving one entry per CDR3 protein. The table includes a few hundred thousand distinct CDR3 sequences, around 9% detected once. This clonotype was counted many times. V gave up 2 bases and J gave up 3 bases, with 11 bases separating them. The CDR3 runs to 15 residues. CDR1 is SGHTA and CDR2 is FQGNSA in the germline V gene. V and J are TRBV7-2 and TRBJ1-3; no firm D call. The origin of this receptor is a human donor in good health (CMV status not recorded). Some clones in this sample may be carry-over from other donors' samples. The sequencing input was PBMCs. Here the CDR3 DNA reads TGTGCCAGCAGCTTATTGGCACAGAGTGGAAACACCATATATTTT. Translation: CASSLLAQSGNTIYF.